The 9 T cell receptor beta chains below were found in one sample sequenced in a study of cytomegalovirus exposure and HLA in healthy donors (TCRdb year 2017). The library was produced with the immunoSEQ multiplex PCR assay. A mixture of 60 forward primers for TCR Vbeta segments and 13 reverse primers for TCR Jbeta segments was used in the multiplex PCR. TCRdb holds this immuneACCESS table with in-frame rearrangements only. Some clones are missing; in checked studies, unresolved V genes explain under half, and the rest has no known cause. The sample profile shows roughly 180,000 clones; around 76% of them were found once. The ten largest clones add up to approximately 1.5% of the sample. Sequencing was done on a sample of PBMCs. Receptors originate from a man aged 35-49 years in good health and CMV-seronegative.

The genes are TRBV6-4 and TRBJ1-2; possibly TRBD1 for D (6 bases). Germline V gene lookup returns CDR1 MRHNA and CDR2 SNTAGT. Deletions cut 4 bases from V and 3 bases from J, with 9 bases between. This CDR3 has 13 residues. CDR3 in DNA: TGTGCCAGCAGTGTCTCAGGGGACTATGGCTACACCTTC. It is translated as CASSVSGDYGYTF.

This chain links TRBV29-1 with TRBJ1-3; D is ambiguous. V lost 2 bases and J lost 0, with 11 bases in between. Germline lookup yields CDR1 SQVTM and CDR2 ANQGSEA. This CDR3 spans 15 amino acids. The CDR3 protein is CSVEKGVNSGNTIYF. CDR3 DNA sequence: TGCAGCGTTGAAAAGGGAGTGAACTCTGGAAACACCATATATTTT. The complete variable domain, with remaining parts taken from reference TRBV29-1 and TRBJ1-3, reads SAVISQKPSRDICQRGTSLTIQCQVDSQVTMMFWYRQQPGQSLTLIATANQGSEATYESGFVIDKFPISRPNLTFSTLTVSNMSPEDSSIYLCSVEKGVNSGNTIYFGEGSWLTVV.

The count of this clone is one. The chain is built from TRBV11-3 and TRBJ2-1, with 9 nucleotides matching TRBD2. Looked up from germline, CDR1 is SGHNT and CDR2 is YENEEA. This CDR3 is built from 16 residues. The V gene end was trimmed by 1 base and the J gene end by 5 bases; junction bases not matched to a gene: 6. The DNA of the CDR3 is TGTGCCAGCAGCTTAGGTTATGCGGGAGGGGACAATGAGCAGTTCTTC. Protein sequence: CASSLGYAGGDNEQFF.

The chain links TRBV18 to TRBJ2-7, with D possibly being TRBD2 (6 bases). This CDR3 contains 14 residues. Germline values: CDR1 KGHSH, CDR2 LQKENI. The ends were cut back, 6 bases at V and 1 base at J, with 13 bases in the middle. Here the CDR3 reads CASSPGTQSYEQYF. CDR3 coding DNA: TGTGCCAGCTCCCCCGGGACTCAATCCTACGAGCAGTACTTC. Full variable domain (rest looked up from reference TRBV18 and TRBJ2-7): NAGVMQNPRHLVRRRGQEARLRCSPMKGHSHVYWYRQLPEEGLKFMVYLQKENIIDESGMPKERFSAEFPKEGPSILRIQQVVRGDSAAYFCASSPGTQSYEQYFGPGTRLTVT.

The V gene is TRBV2, the J gene TRBJ2-1; possible D gene TRBD2, 6 bases. The CDR3 runs to 19 residues. Per germline, CDR1 SNHLY and CDR2 FYNNEI. The V end lost 0 bases, the J end lost 8 bases, and 26 bases lay between the germline ends. The CDR3 sequence is CASSEAVAAGRSGSDEQFF. The CDR3, as DNA: TGTGCCAGCAGTGAAGCGGTAGCGGCGGGAAGGTCGGGCAGCGATGAGCAGTTCTTC.

This clone was seen a handful of times. J is TRBJ2-2 and V is TRBV4-3; TRBD1 agrees at 8 bases. The germline gives CDR1 LGHNA, CDR2 YSLEER. The CDR3 is 16 amino acids. Trimming removed 0 bases from V and 4 bases from J; junction bases left unmatched: 4. CDR3 amino acids: CASSQDWTGSTGELFF. CDR3 DNA: TGCGCCAGCAGCCAAGATTGGACAGGGAGCACCGGGGAGCTGTTTTTT.

This chain links TRBV19 with TRBJ2-3; 8 bases are a match to TRBD2. The germline V gene has CDR1 LNHDA and CDR2 SQIVND (reference sequence). The CDR3 length is 15 residues. J gave up 4 bases and V 4 bases, and 7 bases lay outside the gene matches. The CDR3 DNA is TGTGCCAGTAGTAACCCCGGGAGGGCCGCAGATACGCAGTATTTT. This translates into CASSNPGRAADTQYF.

This chain connects TRBV10-2 to TRBJ2-1; a possible D gene is TRBD2 (6 bases). V lost 6 bases to trimming and J lost 1 base, with 10 bases between them. The CDR3 totals 14 residues. Per germline, CDR1 WSHSY and CDR2 SAAADI. CDR3 sequence reads: CASRTSPSYNEQFF. In DNA, the CDR3 is TGCGCCAGCAGAACTAGCCCGTCCTACAATGAGCAGTTCTTC.

The V call is TRBV28, the J call TRBJ2-3; possibly TRBD1 for D (6 bases). Germline CDR1 is MDHEN and CDR2 is SYDVKM. This CDR3 contains 14 residues. V lost 5 bases, J lost 0 bases, and 9 bases lay in between. The CDR3 region has the DNA TGTGCCAGCAGTCTAACAGGGAGCACAGATACGCAGTATTTT. This translates into CASSLTGSTDTQYF.